Listed below are T cell receptor beta chains from one sample, sequenced in a study of blood T cell repertoires in COVID-19. The assay was immunoSEQ multiplex PCR, and TCRdb's table has in-frame clones only and misses some. The data contain 200,000 to 250,000 clones, 70% to 90% of them singletons. Input material: peripheral blood. These receptor sequences come from a woman between 45 and 60 years old with active or convalescent COVID-19. The CDR3 runs from the conserved cysteine through the conserved F or W. Fields, in order: D gene, clone size, J gene, V gene, CDR3 protein, CDR3 DNA. D genes are given only for firm matches. A clone size is listed for some rows: how often the clone was seen (once, few, many), or a class if it is expanded.

NA | NA | TRBJ2-4 | TRBV28 | CASSPMRNIQYF | TGTGCCAGCAGCCCCATGAGGAACATTCAGTACTTC
NA | NA | TRBJ1-6 | TRBV6-5 | CASSPERISPLHF | TGTGCCAGCAGCCCCGAGAGGATTTCACCCCTCCACTTT
NA | NA | TRBJ1-2 | TRBV2 | CASSGAGGRSGYTF | TGTGCCAGCAGTGGTGCGGGGGGGCGGAGTGGCTACACCTTC
TRBD2 | once | TRBJ2-1 | TRBV18 | CASSPDRQGGNEQFF | TGTGCCAGCTCCCCTGATAGGCAGGGAGGGAATGAGCAGTTCTTC
TRBD2 | NA | TRBJ2-2 | TRBV11-2 | CASSFSGRVAGELFF | TGTGCCAGCAGCTTTAGCGGGAGGGTGGCCGGGGAGCTGTTTTTT
NA | NA | TRBJ1-1 | TRBV6-5 | CASSYRGGEAFF | TGTGCCAGCAGTTACCGGGGGGGTGAAGCTTTCTTT
NA | NA | TRBJ2-6 | TRBV12-3/TRBV12-4 | CASSLTGGVLTF | TGTGCCAGCAGTCTAACTGGGGGGGTCCTGACTTTC
NA | NA | TRBJ1-1 | TRBV28 | CASSFPRTRMNTEAFF | TGTGCCAGCAGTTTTCCTCGGACACGTATGAACACTGAAGCTTTCTTT
TRBD1 | few | TRBJ2-6 | TRBV9 | CASSVAGRGQGLVSGANVLTF | TGTGCCAGCAGCGTAGCAGGGAGGGGACAGGGGCTTGTGTCTGGGGCCAACGTCCTGACTTTC
NA | NA | TRBJ2-1 | TRBV19 | CASSIEEFNEQFF | TGTGCCAGTAGTATAGAAGAGTTTAATGAGCAGTTCTTC
NA | NA | TRBJ2-7 | TRBV21-1 | CASSKEVPSGRAYHEQYF | TGTGCCAGCAGCAAAGAGGTGCCTAGCGGGAGGGCCTACCACGAGCAGTACTTC
TRBD1 | NA | TRBJ1-2 | TRBV29-1 | CSAGTGGYSAEGYTF | TGCAGCGCCGGGACAGGGGGCTATTCCGCCGAGGGCTACACCTTC
NA | NA | TRBJ2-6 | TRBV7-2 | CASRKGGVSGANVLTF | TGTGCCAGCAGGAAGGGCGGGGTCTCTGGGGCCAACGTCCTGACTTTC
NA | NA | TRBJ1-2 | TRBV6-5 | CASSPGLGGGYTF | TGTGCCAGCAGTCCCGGGTTGGGTGGCGGCTACACCTTC
NA | NA | TRBJ1-2 | TRBV6-2/TRBV6-3 | CASSYSGNTGSLYGYTF | TGTGCCAGCAGTTACTCGGGGAATACAGGGAGTCTCTATGGCTACACCTTC
NA | NA | TRBJ1-4 | TRBV5-4 | CASSLDIATNEKLFF | TGTGCCAGCAGCTTGGACATTGCAACTAATGAAAAACTGTTTTTT
NA | NA | TRBJ1-2 | TRBV29-1 | CSVKTSTGLGGYTF | TGCAGCGTTAAGACCAGTACAGGGTTGGGGGGCTACACCTTC
NA | NA | TRBJ1-6 | TRBV6-5 | CASSWWGDNSPLHF | TGTGCCAGCAGTTGGTGGGGGGATAATTCACCCCTCCACTTT
NA | NA | TRBJ1-1 | TRBV11-2 | CASTNSGAKPNLNTEAFF | TGTGCCAGCACCAATAGTGGGGCTAAGCCTAATTTGAACACTGAAGCTTTCTTT
NA | NA | TRBJ2-4 | TRBV20-1 | CSASRRARAAKNIQYF | TGCAGTGCTAGTAGGCGGGCCCGAGCGGCCAAAAACATTCAGTACTTC
TRBD1 | NA | TRBJ1-6 | TRBV5-4 | CASSLGQGGIDSPLHF | TGTGCCAGCAGCCTAGGACAGGGAGGTATTGATTCACCCCTCCACTTT
NA | many | TRBJ2-1 | TRBV28 | CASSLAGRRGEQFF | TGTGCCAGCAGTTTGGCGGGCCGGAGGGGTGAGCAGTTCTTC
NA | NA | TRBJ2-2 | TRBV29-1 | CSVGLMNTGELFF | TGCAGCGTCGGACTCATGAACACCGGGGAGCTGTTTTTT
NA | NA | TRBJ2-5 | TRBV5-1 | CASSLEDTGLETQYF | TGCGCCAGCAGCTTGGAGGACACAGGGCTAGAGACCCAGTACTTC
NA | NA | TRBJ1-5 | TRBV9 | CASSVGTSSNQPQHF | TGTGCCAGCAGCGTAGGGACAAGTAGCAATCAGCCCCAGCATTTT
TRBD1 | NA | TRBJ1-2 | TRBV3-1/TRBV3-2 | CASSRGQGGDGYTF | TGTGCCAGCAGCCGCGGACAGGGAGGAGATGGCTACACCTTC
TRBD2 | NA | TRBJ2-1 | TRBV30 | CAWTVDPRGGEQFF | TGTGCCTGGACTGTAGACCCTCGGGGAGGGGAGCAGTTCTTC
NA | NA | TRBJ2-1 | TRBV5-8 | CALTSNYNEQFF | TGTGCCCTCACATCAAACTACAATGAGCAGTTCTTC
NA | NA | TRBJ1-1 | TRBV5-1 | CASSLAGGEAFF | TGCGCCAGCAGCTTGGCCGGTGGTGAAGCTTTCTTT
NA | NA | TRBJ1-2 | TRBV27 | CASRKDGVYGYTF | TGTGCCAGCAGGAAGGACGGGGTCTATGGCTACACCTTC
NA | NA | TRBJ1-3 | TRBV4-1 | CASSQDPGSSGNTIYF | TGCGCCAGCAGCCAAGATCCGGGATCCTCTGGAAACACCATATATTTT
NA | NA | TRBJ1-2 | TRBV30 | CAWSTGLANYGYTF | TGTGCCTGGAGTACCGGGTTAGCTAACTATGGCTACACCTTC
NA | NA | TRBJ1-2 | TRBV11-2 | CASSFGSYGYTF | TGTGCCAGCAGCTTTGGCAGCTATGGCTACACCTTC
TRBD1 | once | TRBJ1-2 | TRBV5-1 | CASSLGQGAGYTF | TGCGCCAGCAGCCTGGGACAGGGGGCTGGCTACACCTTC
NA | NA | TRBJ2-7 | TRBV30 | CAWTNKIRDTPEQYF | TGTGCCTGGACCAACAAAATCCGGGACACCCCGGAGCAGTACTTC
NA | NA | TRBJ1-1 | TRBV5-1 | CASSGQLANIEAFF | TGCGCCAGCAGCGGGCAACTGGCCAACATTGAAGCTTTCTTT
NA | NA | TRBJ2-1 | TRBV7-6 | CASSRTSYNEQFF | TGTGCCAGCTCACGGACATCCTACAATGAGCAGTTCTTC
NA | NA | TRBJ1-2 | TRBV5-6 | CASSLASGRLYGYTF | TGTGCCAGCAGCTTGGCGTCAGGGAGGCTCTATGGCTACACCTTC
TRBD2 | few | TRBJ2-1 | TRBV18 | CASSPASLAGGRNEQFF | TGTGCCAGCTCCCCAGCTTCACTAGCGGGGGGGAGAAATGAGCAGTTCTTC
NA | NA | TRBJ1-3 | TRBV11-2 | CASSPGKGNVGF | TGTGCCAGCAGCCCCGGAAAGGGGAATGTGGGATTT
NA | once | TRBJ2-5 | TRBV1 | CTSSQDGSGGCETQYF | TGCACCAGCAGCCAAGATGGTAGCGGGGGATGCGAGACCCAGTACTTC
TRBD1 | NA | TRBJ1-1 | TRBV11-2 | CASSLGRDRTLMNTEAFF | TGTGCCAGCAGCTTAGGTCGGGACAGAACCCTCATGAACACTGAAGCTTTCTTT